This T cell receptor beta chain was documented in a study of Ad26.COV2.S vaccination and SARS-CoV-2 variants. Study-wide points: Vaccinated and placebo-treated recipients had similar non-spike TCR breadth. Reportedly, after vaccination the spike-specific CD8+ and CD4+ T cell responses displayed substantial breadth. Researchers cautioned that TCR breadth and depth analyses may have underestimated total T cell responses.

TCRdb's copy holds only in-frame clones and misses some; the assay was immunoSEQ multiplex PCR. The repertoire holds some 190,000 clones, with around 88% as singletons. Looked up from germline, CDR1 is SNHLY and CDR2 is FYNNEI. This CDR3 is 13 amino acids long. V lost 8 bases and J 3 bases, leaving 12 bases between the germline ends. As concerns this clone: Its antigen is not identified.

The sample in question was peripheral blood, obtained after recovery from COVID-19. The rearrangement uses TRBV2 and TRBJ2-3; D might be TRBD2 (7 bases). This clonotype was sampled from a human donor who had recovered from COVID-19. The CDR3 sequence: CASGGGWTDTQYF. In nucleotides, the CDR3 is TGTGCCAGCGGGGGGGGCTGGACAGATACGCAGTATTTT.